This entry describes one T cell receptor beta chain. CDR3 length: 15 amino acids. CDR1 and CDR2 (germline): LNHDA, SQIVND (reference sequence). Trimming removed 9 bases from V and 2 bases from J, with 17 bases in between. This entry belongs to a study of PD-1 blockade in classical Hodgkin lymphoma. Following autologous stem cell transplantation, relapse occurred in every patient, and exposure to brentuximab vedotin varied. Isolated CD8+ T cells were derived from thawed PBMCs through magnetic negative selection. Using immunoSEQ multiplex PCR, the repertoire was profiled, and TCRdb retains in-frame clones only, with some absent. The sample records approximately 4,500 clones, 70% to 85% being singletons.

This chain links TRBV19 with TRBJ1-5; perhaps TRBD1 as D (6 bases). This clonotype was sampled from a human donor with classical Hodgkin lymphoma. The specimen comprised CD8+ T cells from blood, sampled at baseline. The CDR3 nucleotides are TGTGCCAGCAACAAACCAGGGGATCGCAATCAGCCCCAGCATTTT. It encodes CASNKPGDRNQPQHF.